Listed below are T cell receptor beta chains from one sample, sequenced in a study of T cells in Graves' hyperthyroidism and ophthalmopathy. One entry per CDR3 protein, called by TCRdb with MiXCR from the multiplex PCR reads. This sample carries 240,000 or so distinct CDR3 sequences, about 16% of them seen once, and the ten largest clones take more than 25%. Sequenced material: blood. The receptor source for this set is a woman aged 18-29 years with Graves' ophthalmopathy. CDR3s include the opening cysteine and the closing phenylalanine or tryptophan. The D gene is left open where the match is weak. Not all rows give a size; the values are once, few, many and, for expanded clones, a class.

cdr3_aa: CASSHIFRTGGTEAFF
cdr3_nt: TGTGCCAGCAGCCATATTTTTCGGACAGGGGGCACTGAAGCTTTCTTT
v_call: TRBV3-1
j_call: TRBJ1-1
d_call: TRBD1
clone_size: many

cdr3_aa: CASSRQGAYGYTF
cdr3_nt: TGTGCCAGCAGCCGACAGGGTGCCTATGGCTACACCTTC
v_call: TRBV3-1
j_call: TRBJ1-2
d_call: TRBD1
clone_size: many

cdr3_aa: CSAERPGVGYEQYF
cdr3_nt: TGCAGTGCAGAGCGACCAGGGGTAGGGTACGAGCAGTACTTC
v_call: TRBV20-1
j_call: TRBJ2-7
d_call: .
clone_size: few

cdr3_aa: CASRYQGLAGGAYEQYF
cdr3_nt: TGTGCCAGCAGGTACCAGGGACTAGCGGGAGGGGCCTACGAGCAGTACTTC
v_call: TRBV28
j_call: TRBJ2-7
d_call: TRBD2
clone_size: .

cdr3_aa: CASGLVRASASNQPQHF
cdr3_nt: TGTGCTAGTGGTTTGGTGAGGGCCTCTGCTAGCAATCAGCCCCAGCATTTT
v_call: TRBV12-5
j_call: TRBJ1-5
d_call: .
clone_size: many

cdr3_aa: CASSIGGGSGEQFF
cdr3_nt: TGTGCCAGTAGTATAGGGGGGGGATCGGGTGAGCAGTTCTTC
v_call: TRBV19
j_call: TRBJ2-1
d_call: TRBD2
clone_size: .

cdr3_aa: CASSTNRDREDYGYTF
cdr3_nt: TGCGCCAGCAGCACGAACCGGGACAGGGAGGACTATGGCTACACCTTC
v_call: TRBV5-1
j_call: TRBJ1-2
d_call: TRBD1
clone_size: many

cdr3_aa: CASSSVGEQFF
cdr3_nt: TGTGCCAGCAGCTCAGTTGGCGAGCAGTTCTTC
v_call: TRBV7-9
j_call: TRBJ2-1
d_call: .
clone_size: many

cdr3_aa: CASSYRDRVYGYTF
cdr3_nt: TGTGCCAGCAGCTACCGGGACAGGGTCTATGGCTACACCTTC
v_call: TRBV5-4
j_call: TRBJ1-2
d_call: TRBD1
clone_size: .

cdr3_aa: CSARDAGGHFTDTQYF
cdr3_nt: TGCAGTGCTAGAGATGCCGGGGGGCACTTCACAGATACGCAGTATTTT
v_call: TRBV20-1
j_call: TRBJ2-3
d_call: .
clone_size: many

cdr3_aa: CASKRHNPRLNEQFF
cdr3_nt: TGTGCCAGCAAAAGACACAACCCAAGACTCAATGAGCAGTTCTTC
v_call: TRBV28
j_call: TRBJ2-1
d_call: .
clone_size: many